This TCR beta chain appears in the sequencing data of a study of cytomegalovirus exposure and HLA in healthy donors. Study observations and caveats: For TCR beta chains, V- and J-gene trimming was later linked to a missense DCLRE1C variant. Immune exposure data for these donors was limited to CMV serostatus. A later analysis found most CMV-associated TCR beta chains apparently HLA-restricted.

60 Vbeta and 13 Jbeta primers were used in PCR. TCRdb keeps only in-frame clones here, not all; method: immunoSEQ multiplex PCR. The sample lists 160,000 or so clones; about 80% were seen once. V lost 2 bases, J lost 7 bases, and 4 bases stayed unmatched. The CDR3 is made up of 14 amino acids. Germline lookup yields CDR1 SEHNR and CDR2 FQNEAQ (reference sequence). As to this clone: As yet, its antigen is unknown.

The rearrangement uses TRBV7-9 and TRBJ2-1, with 8 bases matching TRBD1. This sequence was found in a man younger than 40 in good health and CMV-seronegative. The sample taken for sequencing was PBMCs. The CDR3 sequence: CASSLRQGRNEQFF. The DNA for the CDR3 is TGTGCCAGCAGCTTACGACAGGGGAGGAATGAGCAGTTCTTC.